The 8 T cell receptor beta chains below all came from one sample that was sequenced in a study of cytomegalovirus exposure and HLA in healthy donors. PCR used 60 Vbeta primers and 13 Jbeta primers. This table comes from immunoSEQ multiplex PCR, and its TCRdb copy is limited to in-frame clones, with some not included. Of 100,000 to 120,000 clones listed, over 70% were seen once; the top ten hold 1% to 1.5%. Sequenced material: PBMCs. These receptors were obtained from a man aged 40-55 years in good health and CMV-seronegative.

This clone has more than one count but fewer than ten. The gene calls are TRBV19 and TRBJ1-5; D is undetermined. The CDR3 is 15 amino acids. CDR1 is LNHDA, CDR2 SQIVND, per germline (reference sequence). V gave up 7 bases and J gave up 0 bases, with 13 bases separating them. CDR3 in DNA: TGTGCCAGTACTCAGACCGACTCTAGCAATCAGCCCCAGCATTTT. Protein: CASTQTDSSNQPQHF.

This chain connects TRBV6-1 to TRBJ2-7; 7 bases are shared with TRBD1. V was pared by 3 bases and J by 4 bases, with 3 bases of the junction left unmatched. Per the germline V gene, CDR1 is MNHNS and CDR2 is SASEGT. This CDR3 has 13 amino acids. As DNA, the CDR3 is TGTGCCAGCAGTGACAGGGGGTGGTACGAGCAGTACTTC. This encodes CASSDRGWYEQYF.

The chain links TRBV27 to TRBJ2-3, with TRBD1 as a possible D gene (6 bases). Germline assignment: CDR1 MNHEY and CDR2 SMNVEV (reference sequence). V was shortened by 5 bases and J by 3 bases, with 15 bases between the two germline ends. CDR3 size: 15 residues. CDR3 protein: CASSPNYRVTDTQYF. The DNA for the CDR3 is TGTGCCAGCAGTCCAAACTACAGGGTAACAGATACGCAGTATTTT.

The rearrangement links TRBV5-1 to TRBJ2-1, with 11 bases lining up with TRBD2. CDR1 and CDR2 from the germline V gene are SGHRS and YFSETQ. The CDR3 length is 13 residues. The junction had 9 bases not matched to a gene; V was cut back by 4 bases and J by 15 bases. CDR3: CASSGGLAGPGFF. The CDR3 nucleotides read TGCGCCAGCAGCGGCGGACTAGCGGGTCCAGGGTTCTTC.

The rearrangement links TRBV7-9 to TRBJ2-5; D perhaps matches TRBD1 (6 bases). Deletions cut 1 base from V and 4 bases from J, with 10 bases between. This CDR3 is 14 amino acids long. Looked up from germline, CDR1 is SEHNR and CDR2 is FQNEAQ (reference sequence). CDR3 protein: CASSLGGGLETQYF. The CDR3 coding sequence is TGTGCCAGCAGCTTAGGAGGGGGATTAGAGACCCAGTACTTC.

The genes are TRBV6-5 and TRBJ1-2; D gene uncertain. The V gene lost 7 bases and the J gene lost 7 bases, with 16 bases spanning the gap. Germline lookup yields CDR1 MNHEY and CDR2 SVGAGI. This CDR3 has 13 amino acids. In nucleotides, the CDR3 is TGTGCCAGCACACCACCGGGAGGTTCTGGCTACACCTTC. Amino acids: CASTPPGGSGYTF.

The V call is TRBV7-2, the J call TRBJ1-5; D may be TRBD1 (5 bases). The CDR3 runs to 15 residues. V lost 1 base, J lost 5 bases, and 12 bases lay in between. In germline, CDR1 is SGHTA, CDR2 FQGNSA. CDR3 amino acids: CASSLGGAAHQPQHF. CDR3 nucleotide sequence: TGTGCCAGCAGCTTAGGTGGGGCAGCCCATCAGCCCCAGCATTTT.

The rearrangement joins TRBV5-1 to TRBJ2-7; D perhaps matches TRBD2 (5 bases). The CDR3 is made up of 16 amino acids. In germline, CDR1 is SGHRS, CDR2 YFSETQ. The V gene lost 3 bases and the J gene lost 0 bases, with 16 bases spanning the gap. As DNA, the CDR3 is TGCGCCAGCAGCTGGTTGGAAGCGGCCCTCTCCTACGAGCAGTACTTC. It is translated as CASSWLEAALSYEQYF.